One T cell receptor (beta chain) is described in this entry. Clones were read by immunoSEQ multiplex PCR, and TCRdb kept only the in-frame ones, dropping some. Of roughly 290,000 clones listed, roughly nine tenths are singletons. Participants spanned ages 18 to 89 years and resided in 20 to 30 US areas. Categorization into cohorts depended on clinical history that participants reported. The entry originates in a study of blood T cell repertoires in COVID-19. Looking at the study overall: Samples representing acute and convalescent COVID-19 were sourced from the United States, Italy and Spain. The analysed material was cDNA or gDNA that came from T cells, B-cell-depleted T cells, or PBMCs.

The CDR3 length is 16 residues. Per germline, CDR1 SGHTA and CDR2 FQGNSA. The V and J ends lost 7 bases and 3 bases, in that order; junction bases with no gene match: 11. Source material: PBMCs or T cells enriched from blood (not recorded which). The sequence derives from a woman aged 35 to 49 who had recovered from COVID-19. This chain uses TRBV7-2 with TRBJ2-3; 9 nucleotides align to TRBD2. The CDR3 loop is CASTQRSSGTTDTQYF. In DNA form, the CDR3 reads TGTGCCAGCACCCAGCGGTCTAGCGGGACAACAGATACGCAGTATTTT.